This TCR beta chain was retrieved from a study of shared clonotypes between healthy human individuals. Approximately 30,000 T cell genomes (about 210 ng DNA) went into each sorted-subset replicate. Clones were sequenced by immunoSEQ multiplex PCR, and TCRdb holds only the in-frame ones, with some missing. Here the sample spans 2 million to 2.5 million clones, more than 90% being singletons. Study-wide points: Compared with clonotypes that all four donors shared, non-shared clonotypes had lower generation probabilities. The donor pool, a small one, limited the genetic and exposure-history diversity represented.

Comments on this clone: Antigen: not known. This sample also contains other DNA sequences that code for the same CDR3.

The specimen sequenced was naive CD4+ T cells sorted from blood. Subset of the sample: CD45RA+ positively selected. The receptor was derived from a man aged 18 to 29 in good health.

The CDR3 nucleotides are TGCGCCAGCAGCCCTACAGGGGGCTACGAGCAGTACTTC. This sequence encodes CASSPTGGYEQYF. The V call is TRBV5-1, the J call TRBJ2-7, with 8 positions matching TRBD1. This CDR3 comprises 13 residues. The germline CDR1 and CDR2 sequences are SGHRS and YFSETQ. J was trimmed by 3 bases and V by 4 bases; bases with no gene match: 3.